One and the same sample provided the 21 T cell receptor beta chains below, sequenced in a study of T cells after yellow fever vaccination. TCRdb fed the 5' RACE reads into MiXCR, producing one record per CDR3 protein. The repertoire holds 450,000 to 600,000 distinct CDR3 sequences, with about 14% as singletons. Sequencing used PBMCs, obtained on the day of the yellow fever booster vaccination. The receptors stem from a young man who received the YFV17D yellow fever vaccine.

This clonotype was picked up a small number of times. The CDR3 sequence: CASSLLAAYEQYF. CDR3 nucleotide sequence: TGTGCCAGCAGCTTGCTGGCGGCCTACGAGCAGTACTTC. This sequence joins TRBV5-5 and TRBJ2-7, with unresolved D. The germline V gene encodes CDR1 SGHKS and CDR2 YYEKEE (reference sequence). Between the trimmed V and J ends, which lost 1 base and 2 bases, there was a span of 7 bases. CDR3 length: 13 amino acids.

The chain is built from TRBV5-6 and TRBJ2-4; D might be TRBD2 (6 bases). CDR3 length: 14 residues. V lost 6 bases, J lost 9 bases, and 19 bases lay in between. The germline V gene encodes CDR1 SGHDT and CDR2 YYEEEE. The CDR3 here is CASTPGGERGIQYF. The DNA for the CDR3 is TGTGCCAGCACCCCGGGCGGGGAGAGGGGCATTCAGTACTTC.

This clonotype has more than one count but fewer than ten. The chain combines TRBV6-1 with TRBJ2-7; D unresolved. CDR1 and CDR2 (germline): MNHNS, SASEGT. There are 13 residues in the CDR3. The V end was cut by 5 bases, the J end by 6 bases, with 14 bases between. CDR3 sequence (DNA): TGTGCCAGCAGTCCGCCGGCTGAATCCGAGCAGTACTTC. Translated, it gives CASSPPAESEQYF.

This clonotype was counted a few times. The genes are TRBV9 and TRBJ2-1; 11 positions match TRBD2. CDR1 is SGDLS, CDR2 YYNGEE, per germline. The CDR3 sequence is 16 residues long. Trimming at V came to 4 bases and at J to 10 bases, leaving 13 bases not matched to a gene. The CDR3 sequence is CASSPRETSGVREQFF. The CDR3 DNA sequence: TGTGCCAGCAGCCCAAGAGAGACTAGCGGGGTCAGGGAGCAGTTCTTC.

V usage is TRBV5-1 and J usage is TRBJ1-5; 7 bases are shared with TRBD1. Germline CDR1 and CDR2: SGHRS and YFSETQ. Trimming removed 4 bases from V and 7 bases from J; junction bases left unmatched: 14. This CDR3 has 16 amino acids. The CDR3 reads CASSAQPRQGGQPQHF. The CDR3 DNA reads as TGCGCCAGCAGCGCCCAACCCCGACAGGGCGGGCAGCCCCAGCATTTT.

Here the CDR3 DNA reads TGTGCCAGCAGCTTCCGACTAGCGGGAATATCCAATGAGCAGTTCTTC. Translation gives CASSFRLAGISNEQFF. The rearrangement joins TRBV7-8 to TRBJ2-1; the match to TRBD2 covers 11 bases. V shed 3 bases and J 6 bases; nucleotides not matched to a gene: 7. Germline V CDR1 and CDR2: SGHVS, FQNEAQ. This CDR3 has 16 residues.

V usage is TRBV6-2 or TRBV6-3 and J usage is TRBJ2-4; tentatively, D is TRBD1 (6 bases). The germline V gene has CDR1 MNHEY and CDR2 SVGEGT. V was clipped by 4 bases and J by 8 bases, with 27 bases between them. This CDR3 has 18 amino acids. The CDR3: CASSSAGSWDNNFYIQYF. CDR3 DNA: TGTGCCAGCAGTTCCGCCGGGTCGTGGGACAATAACTTTTACATTCAGTACTTC.

This clonotype showed up just a few times. The V gene is TRBV11-1, the J gene TRBJ2-7, with 12 bases aligning to TRBD2. The ends lost 5 bases at V and 2 bases at J; junction bases unmatched: 13. CDR3 length equals 18 residues. Germline CDR1 reads SGHAT; CDR2 reads FQDESV (reference sequence). The CDR3 DNA is TGTGCCAGCAGCACCAGGGTCCCTAGCGGGAGGGACACCTACGAGCAGTACTTC. It is translated as CASSTRVPSGRDTYEQYF.

A few counts support this clonotype. CDR3 DNA: TGTGCCAGCAGCTTAAGGGAAAGATCACCCCTCCACTTT. Its translation is CASSLRERSPLHF. The V gene is TRBV7-2, the J gene TRBJ1-6, with D hard to call. The CDR3 extends over 13 amino acids. V was shortened by 2 bases and J by 10 bases, with 9 bases between the two germline ends. The germline V gene has CDR1 SGHTA and CDR2 FQGNSA.

This clonotype appeared a few times. The chain employs TRBV12-3 or TRBV12-4 and TRBJ2-3, with 11 bases fitting TRBD2. This CDR3 region has 15 residues. V trimming: 6 bases; J trimming: 4 bases; junction bases outside the gene matches: 6. The CDR3 DNA reads TGTGCCAGCAGACAACGACTAGCGGGATCAGATACGCAGTATTTT. The encoded protein is CASRQRLAGSDTQYF.

This clonotype was detected many times. The chain employs TRBV10-3 and TRBJ2-7; 12 positions match TRBD2. The CDR3 is 14 amino acids. J gave up 2 bases and V 4 bases, and 0 bases lay outside the gene matches. Germline V gene data show CDR1 as ENHRY and CDR2 as SYGVKD. As DNA, the CDR3 is TGTGCCATCAGTGGGACTAGCGGGGCCTACGAGCAGTACTTC. It yields the protein CAISGTSGAYEQYF.

This clonotype was counted at least ten times. The rearrangement joins TRBV30 to TRBJ2-4, with TRBD2 matching over 7 bases. In germline, CDR1 is GTSNPN, CDR2 SVGIG (reference sequence). The trim removed 2 bases at V and 8 bases at J, leaving 18 bases unmatched. The CDR3 has 17 residues. CDR3 residues: CAWSNKGGRGARDIQYF. The CDR3 region has the DNA TGTGCCTGGAGTAATAAAGGTGGGAGGGGAGCCAGGGACATTCAGTACTTC.

This clonotype was recorded a few times. Here the CDR3 reads CASSKAQDYGYTF. The CDR3 nucleotides are TGTGCCAGCAGCAAAGCGCAGGACTATGGCTACACCTTC. The chain carries TRBV21-1 and TRBJ1-2. TRBV21-1 is marked as a pseudogene. The CDR3 length is 13 residues.

The chain joins TRBV20-1 to TRBJ2-5; no definite D call. V dropped 1 base and J dropped 1 base, with 10 bases sitting between them. CDR1 and CDR2 from the germline V gene are DFQATT and SNEGSKA (reference sequence). The CDR3 runs to 14 residues. CDR3 sequence: CSARAPSRQETQYF. CDR3 coding DNA: TGCAGTGCTAGAGCCCCCTCCCGCCAAGAGACCCAGTACTTC.

This clonotype was seen more than once but under ten times. A read error may produce the germline difference seen at one junction end. V gene TRBV25-1 combines with J gene TRBJ2-2; 8 nucleotides match TRBD2. Germline V lookup: CDR1 MGHDK, CDR2 SYGVNS. The length of the CDR3 is 16 residues. The CDR3 reads CASSERAGGPTGELFF. The DNA of the CDR3 is TGTGCTAGCAGTGAACGGGCGGGAGGTCCCACCGGGGAGCTGTTTTTT.

The sample holds a few counts of this clonotype. This chain joins TRBV5-1 and TRBJ1-1; no definite D call. Looked up from germline, CDR1 is SGHRS and CDR2 is YFSETQ. Trimming left V 7 bases short and J 3 bases short, with 13 bases between. The CDR3 loop spans 13 amino acids. CDR3 region: CASQSQTDTEAFF. CDR3 nucleotides: TGCGCCAGCCAATCCCAGACGGACACTGAAGCTTTCTTT.

The genes are TRBV5-1 and TRBJ2-1; D not resolved. CDR3 length: 14 amino acids. CDR1 SGHRS and CDR2 YFSETQ come from the germline V gene. Between the trimmed V and J ends, which lost 1 base and 3 bases, there was a span of 8 bases. The CDR3 loop reads CASSLRPIYNEQFF. The CDR3, as DNA: TGCGCCAGCAGCTTGAGGCCAATCTACAATGAGCAGTTCTTC.

This clonotype was observed a few times. The rearrangement links TRBV20-1 to TRBJ2-3, with D perhaps assigned TRBD1 or TRBD2 (5 bases each). The germline CDR1 and CDR2 sequences are DFQATT and SNEGSKA (reference sequence). The ends were cut back, 5 bases at V and 3 bases at J, with 9 bases in the middle. The CDR3 covers 12 residues. The CDR3 spells CSAYGTTDTQYF. CDR3 DNA sequence: TGCAGTGCTTACGGGACGACAGATACGCAGTATTTT.

In its sample, this clonotype was seen a few times. This chain connects TRBV10-2 to TRBJ2-7; 9 nucleotides line up with TRBD2. With V trimmed by 7 bases and J by 5 bases, 12 bases remained unmatched. The CDR3 covers 15 residues. Looked up from germline, CDR1 is WSHSY and CDR2 is SAAADI. The CDR3 DNA follows: TGCGCCAGCACCCGAGGGGGTAGCGGGAGCAACGAGCAGTACTTC. This codes for CASTRGGSGSNEQYF.

This clonotype turned up a few times. The rearrangement links TRBV5-1 to TRBJ1-1; 10 bases match TRBD1. Trimming removed 3 bases from V and 1 base from J; junction bases left unmatched: 3. This CDR3 region has 15 residues. The germline V gene has CDR1 SGHRS and CDR2 YFSETQ. CDR3 sequence (DNA): TGCGCCAGCAGCTGGGGGGACAGGGGGAACACTGAAGCTTTCTTT. It translates to CASSWGDRGNTEAFF. Filled out from reference TRBV5-1 and TRBJ1-1, the complete variable domain reads KAGVTQTPRYLIKTRGQQVTLSCSPISGHRSVSWYQQTPGQGLQFLFEYFSETQRNKGNFPGRFSGRQFSNSRSEMNVSTLELGDSALYLCASSWGDRGNTEAFFGQGTRLTVV.

The chain combines TRBV20-1 with TRBJ2-1; D not certain. Trimming stripped 3 bases from V and 6 bases from J, with 12 bases between. The CDR3 is made up of 13 amino acids. Germline CDR1 is DFQATT and CDR2 is SNEGSKA (reference sequence). CDR3: CSARRSDGNEQFF. DNA for the CDR3: TGCAGTGCTAGGAGGTCTGACGGCAATGAGCAGTTCTTC.